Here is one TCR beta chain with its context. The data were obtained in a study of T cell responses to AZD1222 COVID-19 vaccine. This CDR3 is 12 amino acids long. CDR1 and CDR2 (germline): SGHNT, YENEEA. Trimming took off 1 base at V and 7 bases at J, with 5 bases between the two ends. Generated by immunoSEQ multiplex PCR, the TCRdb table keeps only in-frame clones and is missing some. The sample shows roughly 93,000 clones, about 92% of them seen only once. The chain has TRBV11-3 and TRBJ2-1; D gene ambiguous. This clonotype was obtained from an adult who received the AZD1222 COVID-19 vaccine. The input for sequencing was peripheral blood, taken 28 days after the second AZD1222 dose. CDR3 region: CASSLGQNEQFF. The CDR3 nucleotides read TGTGCCAGCAGCTTAGGACAAAATGAGCAGTTCTTC.